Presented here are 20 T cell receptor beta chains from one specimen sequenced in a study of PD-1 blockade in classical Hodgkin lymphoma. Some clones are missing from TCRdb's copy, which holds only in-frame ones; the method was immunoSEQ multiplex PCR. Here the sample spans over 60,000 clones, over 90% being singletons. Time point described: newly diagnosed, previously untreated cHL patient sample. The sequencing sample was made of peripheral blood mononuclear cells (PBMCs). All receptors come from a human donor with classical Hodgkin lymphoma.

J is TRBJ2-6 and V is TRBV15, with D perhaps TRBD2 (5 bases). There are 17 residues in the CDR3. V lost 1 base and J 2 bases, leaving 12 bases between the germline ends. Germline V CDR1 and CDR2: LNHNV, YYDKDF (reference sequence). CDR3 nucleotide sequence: TGTGCCACCAGCAGAGTAATAGGGAGTGCTGGGGCCAACGTCCTGACTTTC. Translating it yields CATSRVIGSAGANVLTF.

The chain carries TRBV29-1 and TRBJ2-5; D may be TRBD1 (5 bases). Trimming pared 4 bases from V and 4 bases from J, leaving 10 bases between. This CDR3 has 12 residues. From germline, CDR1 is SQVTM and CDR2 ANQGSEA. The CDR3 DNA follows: TGCAGCGTTGTACAGGCCACAGAGACCCAGTACTTC. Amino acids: CSVVQATETQYF.

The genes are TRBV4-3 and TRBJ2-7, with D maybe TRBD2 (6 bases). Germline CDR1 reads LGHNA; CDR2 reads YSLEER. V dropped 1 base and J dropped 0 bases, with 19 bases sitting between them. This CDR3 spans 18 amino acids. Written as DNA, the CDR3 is TGCGCCAGCAGCCAAGGTTGGGGAACGGGCGGGACCTCCTACGAGCAGTACTTC. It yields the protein CASSQGWGTGGTSYEQYF.

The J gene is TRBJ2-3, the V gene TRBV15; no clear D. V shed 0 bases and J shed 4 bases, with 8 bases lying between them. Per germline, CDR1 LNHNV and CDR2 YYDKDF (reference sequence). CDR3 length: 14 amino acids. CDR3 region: CATSRDNSADTQYF. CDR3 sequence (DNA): TGTGCCACCAGCAGAGACAATTCCGCAGATACGCAGTATTTT.

CDR3 region: CASHPAGEGAGELFF. CDR3 DNA sequence: TGTGCCAGCCACCCAGCGGGAGAGGGTGCCGGGGAGCTGTTTTTT. This chain connects TRBV6-5 to TRBJ2-2; 8 bases fit TRBD2. Germline V gene lookup returns CDR1 MNHEY and CDR2 SVGAGI. CDR3 length equals 15 residues. With V trimmed by 8 bases and J by 6 bases, 11 bases remained unmatched.

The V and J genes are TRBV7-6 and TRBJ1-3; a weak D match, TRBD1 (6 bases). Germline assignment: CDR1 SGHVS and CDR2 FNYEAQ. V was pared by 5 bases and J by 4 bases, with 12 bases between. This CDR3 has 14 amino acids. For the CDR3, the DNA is TGTGCCAGCAGCCGGGGGCTGGGGGGAAACACCATATATTTT. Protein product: CASSRGLGGNTIYF.

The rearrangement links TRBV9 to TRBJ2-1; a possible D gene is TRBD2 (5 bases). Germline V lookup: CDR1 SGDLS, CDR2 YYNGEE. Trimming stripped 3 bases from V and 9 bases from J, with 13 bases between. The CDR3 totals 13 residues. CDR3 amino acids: CASSAYIEGEQFF. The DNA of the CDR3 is TGTGCCAGCAGCGCCTACATAGAGGGTGAGCAGTTCTTC.

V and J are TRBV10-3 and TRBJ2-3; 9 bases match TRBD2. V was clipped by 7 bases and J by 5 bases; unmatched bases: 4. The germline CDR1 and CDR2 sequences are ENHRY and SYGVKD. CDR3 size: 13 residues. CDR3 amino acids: CAITGREGDTQYF. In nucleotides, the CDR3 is TGTGCCATCACCGGGCGGGAGGGAGATACGCAGTATTTT.

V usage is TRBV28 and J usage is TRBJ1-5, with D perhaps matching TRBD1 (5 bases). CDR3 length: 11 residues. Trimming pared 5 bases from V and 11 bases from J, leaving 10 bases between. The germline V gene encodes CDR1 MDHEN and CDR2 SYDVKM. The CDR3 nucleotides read TGTGCCAGCAGTCCAGCGGGGGCCCAGCATTTT. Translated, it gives CASSPAGAQHF.

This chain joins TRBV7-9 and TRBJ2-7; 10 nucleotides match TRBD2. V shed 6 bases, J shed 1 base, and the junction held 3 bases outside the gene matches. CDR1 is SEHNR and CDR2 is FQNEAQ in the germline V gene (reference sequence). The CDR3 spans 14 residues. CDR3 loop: CASREAGGSYEQYF. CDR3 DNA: TGTGCCAGCAGGGAAGCGGGAGGGTCCTACGAGCAGTACTTC.

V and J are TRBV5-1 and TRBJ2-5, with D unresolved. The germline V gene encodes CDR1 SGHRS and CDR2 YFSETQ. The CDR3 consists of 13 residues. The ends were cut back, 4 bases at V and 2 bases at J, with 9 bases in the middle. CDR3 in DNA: TGCGCCAGCAGCCCCTCCTCTCAAGAGACCCAGTACTTC. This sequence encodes CASSPSSQETQYF.

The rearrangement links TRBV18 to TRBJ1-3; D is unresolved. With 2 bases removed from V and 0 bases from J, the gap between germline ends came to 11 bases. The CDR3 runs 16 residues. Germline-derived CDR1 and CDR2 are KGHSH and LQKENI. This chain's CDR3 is CASSPVSPSSGNTIYF. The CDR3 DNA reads TGTGCCAGCTCACCAGTTAGTCCGAGCTCTGGAAACACCATATATTTT.

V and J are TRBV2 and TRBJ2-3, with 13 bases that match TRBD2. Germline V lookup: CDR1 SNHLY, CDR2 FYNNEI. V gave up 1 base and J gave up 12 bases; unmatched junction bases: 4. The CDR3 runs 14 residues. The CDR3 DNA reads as TGTGCCAGCAGTGAAGAGACTAGCGGGGGGCTTCAGTATTTT. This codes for CASSEETSGGLQYF. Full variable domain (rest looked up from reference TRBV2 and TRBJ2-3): EPEVTQTPSHQVTQMGQEVILRCVPISNHLYFYWYRQILGQKVEFLVSFYNNEISEKSEIFDDQFSVERPDGSNFTLKIRSTKLEDSAMYFCASSEETSGGLQYFGPGTRLTVL.

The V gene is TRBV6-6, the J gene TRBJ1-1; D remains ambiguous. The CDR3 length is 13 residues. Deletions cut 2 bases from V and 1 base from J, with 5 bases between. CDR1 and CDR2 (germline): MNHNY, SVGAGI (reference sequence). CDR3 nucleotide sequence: TGTGCCAGCAGTTACACCGGGAACACTGAAGCTTTCTTT. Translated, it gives CASSYTGNTEAFF.

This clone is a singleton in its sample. The CDR3 DNA reads TGTGCCAGCAGTGAAGGGCTTTCCGGGTCCACCTACGAGCAGTACTTC. It is translated as CASSEGLSGSTYEQYF. The V gene is TRBV2, the J gene TRBJ2-7; the D is unclear. Germline CDR1 is SNHLY and CDR2 is FYNNEI. Deletions cut 1 base from V and 2 bases from J, with 15 bases between. The CDR3 loop spans 16 amino acids.

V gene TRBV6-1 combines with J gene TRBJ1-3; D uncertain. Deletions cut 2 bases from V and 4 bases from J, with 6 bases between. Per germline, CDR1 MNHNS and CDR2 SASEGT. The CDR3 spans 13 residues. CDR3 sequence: CASSEMEGNTIYF. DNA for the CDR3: TGTGCCAGCAGTGAAATGGAGGGAAACACCATATATTTT.

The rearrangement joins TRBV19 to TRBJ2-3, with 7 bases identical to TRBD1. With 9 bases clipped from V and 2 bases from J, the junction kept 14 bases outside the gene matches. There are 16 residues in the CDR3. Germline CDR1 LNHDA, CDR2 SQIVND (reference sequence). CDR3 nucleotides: TGTGCCAGCGGAAACCAGACAGGGTGGGTCACAGATACGCAGTATTTT. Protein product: CASGNQTGWVTDTQYF.

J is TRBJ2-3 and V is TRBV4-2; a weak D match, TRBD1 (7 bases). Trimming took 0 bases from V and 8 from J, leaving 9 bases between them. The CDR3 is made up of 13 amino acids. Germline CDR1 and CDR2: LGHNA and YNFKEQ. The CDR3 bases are TGTGCCAGCAGCCAAGATCAGGGGGGTACGCAGTATTTT. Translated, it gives CASSQDQGGTQYF.

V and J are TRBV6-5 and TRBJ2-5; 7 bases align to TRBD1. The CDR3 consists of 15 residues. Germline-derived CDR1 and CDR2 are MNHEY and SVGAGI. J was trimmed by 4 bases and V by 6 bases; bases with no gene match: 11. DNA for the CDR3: TGTGCCAGCAGACCGACAGGGAGCGTGGGAGAGACCCAGTACTTC. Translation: CASRPTGSVGETQYF.

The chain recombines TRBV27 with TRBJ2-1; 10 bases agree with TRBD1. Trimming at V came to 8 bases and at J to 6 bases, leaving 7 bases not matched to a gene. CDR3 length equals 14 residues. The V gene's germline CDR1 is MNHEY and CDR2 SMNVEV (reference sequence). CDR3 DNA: TGTGCCAGCCAGCGACAGGGGGCGAGCAATGAGCAGTTCTTC. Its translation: CASQRQGASNEQFF.